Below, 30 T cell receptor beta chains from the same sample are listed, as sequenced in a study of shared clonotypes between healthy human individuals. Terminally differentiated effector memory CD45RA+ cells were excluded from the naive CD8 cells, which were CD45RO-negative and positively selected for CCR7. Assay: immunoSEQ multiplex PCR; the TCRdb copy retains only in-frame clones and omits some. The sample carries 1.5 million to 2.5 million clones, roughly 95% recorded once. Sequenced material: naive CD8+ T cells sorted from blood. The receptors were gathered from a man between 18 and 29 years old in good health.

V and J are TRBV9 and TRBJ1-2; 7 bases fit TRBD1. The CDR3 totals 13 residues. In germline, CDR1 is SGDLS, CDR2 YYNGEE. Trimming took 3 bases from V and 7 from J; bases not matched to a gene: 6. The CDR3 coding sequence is TGTGCCAGCAGCGGAGGGGGCAATGGTGGCTACACCTTC. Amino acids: CASSGGGNGGYTF.

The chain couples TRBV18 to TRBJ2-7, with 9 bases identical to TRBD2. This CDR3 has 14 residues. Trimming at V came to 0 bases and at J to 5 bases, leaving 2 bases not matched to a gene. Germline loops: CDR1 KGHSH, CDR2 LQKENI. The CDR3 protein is CASSPPRGGHEQYF. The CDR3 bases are TGTGCCAGCTCACCACCGCGGGGGGGCCACGAGCAGTACTTC. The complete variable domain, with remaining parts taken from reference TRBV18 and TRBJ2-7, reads NAGVMQNPRHLVRRRGQEARLRCSPMKGHSHVYWYRQLPEEGLKFMVYLQKENIIDESGMPKERFSAEFPKEGPSILRIQQVVRGDSAAYFCASSPPRGGHEQYFGPGTRLTVT.

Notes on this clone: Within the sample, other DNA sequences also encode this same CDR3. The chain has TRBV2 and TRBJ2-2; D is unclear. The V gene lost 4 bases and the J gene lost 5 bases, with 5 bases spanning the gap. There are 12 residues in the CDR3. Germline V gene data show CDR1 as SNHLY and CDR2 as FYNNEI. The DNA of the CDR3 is TGTGCCAGCAGTGGTGGAACCGGGGAGCTGTTTTTT. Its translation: CASSGGTGELFF.

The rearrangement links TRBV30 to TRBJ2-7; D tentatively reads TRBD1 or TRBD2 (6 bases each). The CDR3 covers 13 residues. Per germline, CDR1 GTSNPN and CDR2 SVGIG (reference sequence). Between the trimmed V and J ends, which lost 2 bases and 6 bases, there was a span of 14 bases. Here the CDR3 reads CAWSYREEGEQYF. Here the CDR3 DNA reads TGTGCCTGGAGTTACAGGGAGGAAGGCGAGCAGTACTTC.

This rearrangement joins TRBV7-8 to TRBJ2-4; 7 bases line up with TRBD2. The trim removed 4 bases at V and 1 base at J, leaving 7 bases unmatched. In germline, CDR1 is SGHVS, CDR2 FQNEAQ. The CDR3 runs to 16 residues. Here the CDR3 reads CASSWHRGEAKNIQYF. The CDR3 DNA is TGTGCCAGCAGCTGGCATCGGGGGGAGGCCAAAAACATTCAGTACTTC. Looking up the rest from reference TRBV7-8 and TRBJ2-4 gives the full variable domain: GAGVSQSPRYKVAKRGQDVALRCDPISGHVSLFWYQQALGQGPEFLTYFQNEAQLDKSGLPSDRFFAERPEGSVSTLKIQRTQQEDSAVYLCASSWHRGEAKNIQYFGAGTRLSVL.

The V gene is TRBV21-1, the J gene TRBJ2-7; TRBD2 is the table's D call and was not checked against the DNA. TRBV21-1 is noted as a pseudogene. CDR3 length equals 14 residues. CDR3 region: CASRPKRENNEQYF. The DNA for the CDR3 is TGTGCCAGCAGACCTAAGCGGGAGAACAACGAGCAGTACTTC.

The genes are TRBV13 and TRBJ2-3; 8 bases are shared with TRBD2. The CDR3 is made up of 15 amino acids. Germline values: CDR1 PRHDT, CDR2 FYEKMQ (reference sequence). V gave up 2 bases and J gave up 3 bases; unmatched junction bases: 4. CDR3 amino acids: CASSLHLAGTDTQYF. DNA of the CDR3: TGTGCCAGCAGCTTACACCTAGCGGGTACAGATACGCAGTATTTT.

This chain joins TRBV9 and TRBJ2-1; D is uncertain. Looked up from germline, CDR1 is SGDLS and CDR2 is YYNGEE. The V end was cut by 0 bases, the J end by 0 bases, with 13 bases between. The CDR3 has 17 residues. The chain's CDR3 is CASSVASAARSYNEQFF. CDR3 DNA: TGTGCCAGCAGCGTAGCATCGGCGGCTCGCTCCTACAATGAGCAGTTCTTC.

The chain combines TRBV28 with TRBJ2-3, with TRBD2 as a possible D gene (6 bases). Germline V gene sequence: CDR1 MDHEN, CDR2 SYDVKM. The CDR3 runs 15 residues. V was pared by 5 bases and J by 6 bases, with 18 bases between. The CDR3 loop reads CASSTWTAGRDTQYF. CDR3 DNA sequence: TGTGCCAGCAGTACGTGGACGGCGGGGAGGGATACGCAGTATTTT.

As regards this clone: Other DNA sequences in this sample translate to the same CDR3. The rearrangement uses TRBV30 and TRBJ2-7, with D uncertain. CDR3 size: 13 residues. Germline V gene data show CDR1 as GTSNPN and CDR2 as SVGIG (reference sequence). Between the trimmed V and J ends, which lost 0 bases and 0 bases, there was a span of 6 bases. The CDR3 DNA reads TGTGCCTGGAGTGTAGGGTACTCCTACGAGCAGTACTTC. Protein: CAWSVGYSYEQYF.

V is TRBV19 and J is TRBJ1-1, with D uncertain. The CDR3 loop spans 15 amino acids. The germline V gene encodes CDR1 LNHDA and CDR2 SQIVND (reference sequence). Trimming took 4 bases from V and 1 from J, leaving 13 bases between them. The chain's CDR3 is CASSRGNLPNTEAFF. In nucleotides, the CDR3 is TGTGCCAGTAGTAGGGGAAACTTGCCGAACACTGAAGCTTTCTTT.

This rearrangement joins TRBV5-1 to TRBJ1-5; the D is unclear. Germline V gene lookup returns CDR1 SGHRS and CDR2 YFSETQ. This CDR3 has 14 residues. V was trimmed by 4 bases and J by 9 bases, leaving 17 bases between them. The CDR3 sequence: CASSPDGLSRPQHF. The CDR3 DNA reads TGCGCCAGCAGCCCGGACGGACTTTCTAGGCCCCAGCATTTT.

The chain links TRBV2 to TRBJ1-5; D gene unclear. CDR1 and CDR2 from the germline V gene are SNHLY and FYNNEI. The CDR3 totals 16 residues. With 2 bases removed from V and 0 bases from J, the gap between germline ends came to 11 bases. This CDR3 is CASSELAEYSNQPQHF. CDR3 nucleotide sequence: TGTGCCAGCAGTGAACTGGCCGAATATAGCAATCAGCCCCAGCATTTT.

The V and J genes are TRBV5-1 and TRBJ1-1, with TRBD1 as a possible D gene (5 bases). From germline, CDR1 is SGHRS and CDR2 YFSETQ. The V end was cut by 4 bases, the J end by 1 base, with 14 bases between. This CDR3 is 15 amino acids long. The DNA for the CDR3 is TGCGCCAGCAGCCCCTTGGACACCCGGAACACTGAAGCTTTCTTT. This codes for CASSPLDTRNTEAFF.

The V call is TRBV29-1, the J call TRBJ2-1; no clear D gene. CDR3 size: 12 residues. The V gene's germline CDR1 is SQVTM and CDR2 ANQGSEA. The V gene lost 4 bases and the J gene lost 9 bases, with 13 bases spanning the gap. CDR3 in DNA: TGCAGCGTTGTTAGAGAATTCGGTGAGCAGTTCTTC. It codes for CSVVREFGEQFF.

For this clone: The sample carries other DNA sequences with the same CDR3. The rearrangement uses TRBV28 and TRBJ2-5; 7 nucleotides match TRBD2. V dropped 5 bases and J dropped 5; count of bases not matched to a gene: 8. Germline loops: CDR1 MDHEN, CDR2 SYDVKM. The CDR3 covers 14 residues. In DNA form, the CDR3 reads TGTGCCAGCAGTCTGGGCCTCGGGGGGGAGACCCAGTACTTC. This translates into CASSLGLGGETQYF.

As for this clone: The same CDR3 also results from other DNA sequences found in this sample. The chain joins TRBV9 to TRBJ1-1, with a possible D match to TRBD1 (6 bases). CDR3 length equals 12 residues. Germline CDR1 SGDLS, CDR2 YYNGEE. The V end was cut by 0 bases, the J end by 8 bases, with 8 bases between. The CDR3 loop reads CASSVEGGEAFF. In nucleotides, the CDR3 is TGTGCCAGCAGCGTAGAAGGGGGAGAAGCTTTCTTT.

The CDR3 sequence: CAWSVLGLHTGELFF. CDR3 nucleotide sequence: TGTGCCTGGAGTGTGTTAGGGTTGCACACCGGGGAGCTGTTTTTT. The chain carries TRBV30 and TRBJ2-2; D is uncertain. Germline-derived CDR1 and CDR2 are GTSNPN and SVGIG (reference sequence). There are 15 residues in the CDR3. V lost 0 bases and J 3 bases, leaving 11 bases between the germline ends.

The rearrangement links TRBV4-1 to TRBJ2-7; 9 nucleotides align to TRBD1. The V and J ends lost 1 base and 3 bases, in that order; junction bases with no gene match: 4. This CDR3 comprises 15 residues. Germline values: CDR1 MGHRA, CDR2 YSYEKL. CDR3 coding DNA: TGCGCCAGCAGCCAAGTTTGGGACAGGGTCTACGAGCAGTACTTC. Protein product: CASSQVWDRVYEQYF.

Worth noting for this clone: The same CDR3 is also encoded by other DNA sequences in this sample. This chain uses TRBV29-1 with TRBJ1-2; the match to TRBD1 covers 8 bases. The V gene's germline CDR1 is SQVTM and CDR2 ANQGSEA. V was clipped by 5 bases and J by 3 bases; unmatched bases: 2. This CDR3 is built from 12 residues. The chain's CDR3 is CSVLDRDYGYTF. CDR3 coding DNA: TGCAGCGTTCTGGACAGGGACTATGGCTACACCTTC.

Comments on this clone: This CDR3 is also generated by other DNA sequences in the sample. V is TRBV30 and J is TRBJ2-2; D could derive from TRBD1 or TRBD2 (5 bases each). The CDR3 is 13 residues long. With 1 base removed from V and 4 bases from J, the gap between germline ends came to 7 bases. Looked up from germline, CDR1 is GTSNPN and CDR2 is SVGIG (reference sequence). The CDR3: CAWSGGVTGELFF. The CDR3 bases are TGTGCCTGGAGTGGAGGGGTCACCGGGGAGCTGTTTTTT. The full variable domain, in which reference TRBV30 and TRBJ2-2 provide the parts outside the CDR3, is SQTIHQWPATLVQPVGSPLSLECTVEGTSNPNLYWYRQAAGRGLQLLFYSVGIGQISSEVPQNLSASRPQDRQFILSSKKLLLSDSGFYLCAWSGGVTGELFFGEGSRLTVL.

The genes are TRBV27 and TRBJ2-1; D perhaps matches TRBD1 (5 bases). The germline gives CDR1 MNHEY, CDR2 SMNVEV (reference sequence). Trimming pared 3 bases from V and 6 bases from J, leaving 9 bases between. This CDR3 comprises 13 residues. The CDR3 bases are TGTGCCAGCAGTTTTACCAGGGTCAATGAGCAGTTCTTC. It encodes CASSFTRVNEQFF.

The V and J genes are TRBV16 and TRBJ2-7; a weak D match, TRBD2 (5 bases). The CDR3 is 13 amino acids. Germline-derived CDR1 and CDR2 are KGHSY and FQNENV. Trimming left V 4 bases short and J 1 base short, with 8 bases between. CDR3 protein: CASSRGSSYEQYF. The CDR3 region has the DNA TGTGCCAGCAGCCGAGGGTCTTCCTACGAGCAGTACTTC.

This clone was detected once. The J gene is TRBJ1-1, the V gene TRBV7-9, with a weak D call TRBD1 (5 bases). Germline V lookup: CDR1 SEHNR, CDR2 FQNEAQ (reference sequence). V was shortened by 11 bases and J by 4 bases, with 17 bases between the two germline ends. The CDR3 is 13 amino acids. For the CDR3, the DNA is TGTGCCGGGGGGGTTCAGGGAGTCACTGAAGCTTTCTTT. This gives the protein CAGGVQGVTEAFF.

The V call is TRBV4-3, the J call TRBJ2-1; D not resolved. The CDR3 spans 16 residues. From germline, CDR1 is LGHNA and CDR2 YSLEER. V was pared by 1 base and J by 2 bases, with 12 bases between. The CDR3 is CASSQGSANTYNEQFF. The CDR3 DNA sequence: TGCGCCAGCAGCCAAGGTTCAGCGAATACCTACAATGAGCAGTTCTTC.

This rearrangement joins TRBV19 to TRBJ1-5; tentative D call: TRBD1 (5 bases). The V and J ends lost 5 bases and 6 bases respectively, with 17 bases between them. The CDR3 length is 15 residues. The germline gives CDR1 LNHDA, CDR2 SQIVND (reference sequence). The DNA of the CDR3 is TGTGCCAGTAGTGACCGGGACGAGTTTATTCAGCCCCAGCATTTT. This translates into CASSDRDEFIQPQHF. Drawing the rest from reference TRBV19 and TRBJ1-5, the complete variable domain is DGGITQSPKYLFRKEGQNVTLSCEQNLNHDAMYWYRQDPGQGLRLIYYSQIVNDFQKGDIAEGYSVSREKKESFPLTVTSAQKNPTAFYLCASSDRDEFIQPQHFGDGTRLSIL.

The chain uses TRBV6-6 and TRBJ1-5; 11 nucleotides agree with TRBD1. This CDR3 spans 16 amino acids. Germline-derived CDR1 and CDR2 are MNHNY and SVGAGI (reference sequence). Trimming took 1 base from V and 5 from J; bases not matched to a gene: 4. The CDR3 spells CASSYYRTGGDQPQHF. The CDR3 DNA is TGTGCCAGCAGTTACTATCGGACAGGGGGCGATCAGCCCCAGCATTTT.

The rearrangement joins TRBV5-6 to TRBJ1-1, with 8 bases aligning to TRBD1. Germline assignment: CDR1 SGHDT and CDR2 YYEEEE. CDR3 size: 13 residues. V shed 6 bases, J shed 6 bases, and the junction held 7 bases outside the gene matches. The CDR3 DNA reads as TGTGCCAGCATTCGGACAGGGAGCCCTGAAGCTTTCTTT. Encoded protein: CASIRTGSPEAFF.

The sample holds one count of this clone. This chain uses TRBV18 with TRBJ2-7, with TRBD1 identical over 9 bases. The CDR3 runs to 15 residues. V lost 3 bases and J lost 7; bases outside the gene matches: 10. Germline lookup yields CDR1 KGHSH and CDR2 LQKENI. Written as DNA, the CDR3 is TGTGCCAGCTCACCTCCCGGGACAGGGCTTGGGGAGCAGTACTTC. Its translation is CASSPPGTGLGEQYF.

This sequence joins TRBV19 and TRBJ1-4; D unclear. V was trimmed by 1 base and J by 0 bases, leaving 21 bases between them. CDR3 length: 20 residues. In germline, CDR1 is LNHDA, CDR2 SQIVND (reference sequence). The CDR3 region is CASSIGEDLGLLATNEKLFF. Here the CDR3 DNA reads TGTGCCAGTAGTATAGGGGAGGACCTGGGCCTCCTTGCAACTAATGAAAAACTGTTTTTT.